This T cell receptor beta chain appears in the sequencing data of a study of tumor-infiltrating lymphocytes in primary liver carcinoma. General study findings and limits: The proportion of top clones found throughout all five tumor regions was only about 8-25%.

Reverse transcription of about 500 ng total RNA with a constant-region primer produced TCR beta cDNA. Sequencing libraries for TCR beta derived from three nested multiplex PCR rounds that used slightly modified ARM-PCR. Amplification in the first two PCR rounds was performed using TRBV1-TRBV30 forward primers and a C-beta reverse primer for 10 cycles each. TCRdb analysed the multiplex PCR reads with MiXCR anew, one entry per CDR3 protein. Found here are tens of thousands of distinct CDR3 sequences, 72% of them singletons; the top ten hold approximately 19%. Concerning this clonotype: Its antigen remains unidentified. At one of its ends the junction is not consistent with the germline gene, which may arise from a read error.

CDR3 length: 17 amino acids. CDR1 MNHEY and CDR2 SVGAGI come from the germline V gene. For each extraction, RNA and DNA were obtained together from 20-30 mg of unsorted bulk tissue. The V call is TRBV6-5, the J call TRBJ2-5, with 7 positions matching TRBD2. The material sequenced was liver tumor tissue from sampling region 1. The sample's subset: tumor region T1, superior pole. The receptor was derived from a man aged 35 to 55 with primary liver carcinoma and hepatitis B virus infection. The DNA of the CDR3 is TGTGCCAGGACCCGGGTGGGCGGGAGAATTTCAGGAGAGACCCAGTGCTTC. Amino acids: CARTRVGGRISGETQCF.